A single T cell receptor beta chain is shown here with its context. The target antigen is unknown. The authors reverse transcribed all of the isolated RNA, so sequencing captured expressed TCRB transcripts. The repertoire was sequenced with immunoSEQ multiplex PCR; TCRdb's copy has only in-frame clones and lacks some. The sample contains hundreds of thousands of clones, around 15% of which appear only once. The data stem from a study of beta chain features in type 1 diabetes. Study-level findings and limits: In every one of the four CD4+ subsets, TCRB CDR3s were moderately but significantly shorter in Type 1 diabetes patients. Naive, central memory and regulatory TCRB repertoires appeared more similar among patients than healthy donors.

The germline CDR1 and CDR2 sequences are SQVTM and ANQGSEA. The CDR3 sequence is 12 residues long. Trimming cost V 8 bases and J 6 bases, with 14 bases left between them. The sequence derives from a man younger than 30 with type 1 diabetes. This rearrangement joins TRBV29-1 to TRBJ2-1; D is possibly TRBD2 (6 bases). What was sequenced was naive CD4+ T cells from blood. The CDR3 region has the DNA TGCAGCTCCTTTCACGGGAGCAATGAGCAGTTCTTC. Translating gives CSSFHGSNEQFF.